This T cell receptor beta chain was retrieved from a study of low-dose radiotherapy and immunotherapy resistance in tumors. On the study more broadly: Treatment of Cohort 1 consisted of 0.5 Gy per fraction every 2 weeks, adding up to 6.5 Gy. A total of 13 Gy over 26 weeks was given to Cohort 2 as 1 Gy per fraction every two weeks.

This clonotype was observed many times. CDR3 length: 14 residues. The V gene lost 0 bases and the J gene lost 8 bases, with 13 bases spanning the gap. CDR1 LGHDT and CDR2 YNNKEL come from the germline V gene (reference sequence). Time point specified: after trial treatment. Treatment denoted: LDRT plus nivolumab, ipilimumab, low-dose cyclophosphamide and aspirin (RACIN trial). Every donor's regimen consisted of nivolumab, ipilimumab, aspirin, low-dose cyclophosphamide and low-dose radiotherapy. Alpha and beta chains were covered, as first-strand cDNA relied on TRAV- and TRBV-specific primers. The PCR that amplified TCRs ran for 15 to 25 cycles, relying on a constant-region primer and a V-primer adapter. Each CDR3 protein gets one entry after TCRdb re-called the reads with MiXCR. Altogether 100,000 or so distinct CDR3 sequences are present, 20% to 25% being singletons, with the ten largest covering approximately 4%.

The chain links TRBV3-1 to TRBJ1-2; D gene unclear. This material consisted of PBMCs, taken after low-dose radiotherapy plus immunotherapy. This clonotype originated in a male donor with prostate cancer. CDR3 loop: CASSQDWSGPGYTF. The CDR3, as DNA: TGTGCCAGCAGCCAAGATTGGAGTGGGCCCGGCTACACCTTC. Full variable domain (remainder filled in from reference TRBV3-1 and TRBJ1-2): DTAVSQTPKYLVTQMGNDKSIKCEQNLGHDTMYWYKQDSKKFLKIMFSYNNKELIINETVPNRFSPKSPDKAHLNLHINSLELGDSAVYFCASSQDWSGPGYTFGSGTRLTVV.